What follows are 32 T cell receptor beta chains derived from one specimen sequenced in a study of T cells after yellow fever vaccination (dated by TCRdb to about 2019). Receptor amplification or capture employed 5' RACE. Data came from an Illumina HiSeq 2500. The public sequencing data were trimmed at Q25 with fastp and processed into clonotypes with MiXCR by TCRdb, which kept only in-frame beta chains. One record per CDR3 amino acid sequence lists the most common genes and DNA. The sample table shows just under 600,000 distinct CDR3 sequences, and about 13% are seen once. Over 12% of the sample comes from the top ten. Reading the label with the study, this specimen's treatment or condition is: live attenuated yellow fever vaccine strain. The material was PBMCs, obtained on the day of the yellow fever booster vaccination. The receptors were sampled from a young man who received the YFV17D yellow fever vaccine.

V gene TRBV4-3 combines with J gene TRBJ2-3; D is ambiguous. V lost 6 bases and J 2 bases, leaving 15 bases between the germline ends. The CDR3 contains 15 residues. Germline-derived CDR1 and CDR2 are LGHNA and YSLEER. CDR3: CASRKTSWTTDTQYF. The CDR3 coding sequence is TGCGCCAGCAGGAAAACTTCCTGGACCACAGATACGCAGTATTTT.

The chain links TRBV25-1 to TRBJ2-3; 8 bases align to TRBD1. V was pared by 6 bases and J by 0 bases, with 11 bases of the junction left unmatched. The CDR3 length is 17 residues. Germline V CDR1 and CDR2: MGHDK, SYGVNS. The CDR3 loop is CASRDDLGTGSTDTQYF. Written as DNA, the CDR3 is TGTGCCAGCAGGGACGACCTGGGGACAGGTAGCACAGATACGCAGTATTTT.

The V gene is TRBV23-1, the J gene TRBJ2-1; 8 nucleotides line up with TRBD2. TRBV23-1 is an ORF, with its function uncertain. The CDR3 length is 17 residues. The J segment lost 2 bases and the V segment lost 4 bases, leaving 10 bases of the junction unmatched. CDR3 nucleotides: TGCGCCAGCAGTCGCGCGGTACGGCGGGAGGCCTACAATGAGCAGTTCTTC. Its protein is CASSRAVRREAYNEQFF.

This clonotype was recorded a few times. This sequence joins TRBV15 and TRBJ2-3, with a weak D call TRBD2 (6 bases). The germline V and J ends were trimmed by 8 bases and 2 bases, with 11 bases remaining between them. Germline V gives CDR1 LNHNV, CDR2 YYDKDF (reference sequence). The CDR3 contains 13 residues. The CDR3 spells CATSGLNTDTQYF. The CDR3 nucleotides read TGTGCCACCTCGGGACTCAACACAGATACGCAGTATTTT.

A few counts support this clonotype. This CDR3 reads CSVETGGSETQYF. The CDR3 region has the DNA TGCAGCGTTGAGACAGGGGGCTCGGAGACCCAGTACTTC. This chain joins TRBV29-1 and TRBJ2-5, with 10 bases lining up with TRBD1. The CDR3 has 13 residues. The V gene's germline CDR1 is SQVTM and CDR2 ANQGSEA. After removal of 3 bases from V and 5 bases from J, the junction contained 3 bases not matched to a gene.

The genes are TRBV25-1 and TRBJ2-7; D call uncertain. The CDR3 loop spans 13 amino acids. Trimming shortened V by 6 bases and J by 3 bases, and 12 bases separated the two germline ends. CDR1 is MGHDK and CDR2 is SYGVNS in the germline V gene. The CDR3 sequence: CASRPDTGYEQYF. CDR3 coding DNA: TGTGCCAGCAGGCCTGACACGGGCTACGAGCAGTACTTC.

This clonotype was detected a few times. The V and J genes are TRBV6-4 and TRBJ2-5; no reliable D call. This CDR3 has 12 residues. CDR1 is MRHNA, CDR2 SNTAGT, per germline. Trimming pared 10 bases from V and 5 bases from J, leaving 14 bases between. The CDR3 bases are TGTGCCATCTCTTCGCCCCTGGAGACCCAGTACTTC. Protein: CAISSPLETQYF.

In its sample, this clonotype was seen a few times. The CDR3, as DNA: TGCAGTGCCCGGGGATTGAATTCACCCCTCCACTTT. Amino acids: CSARGLNSPLHF. The V gene is TRBV20-1, the J gene TRBJ1-6; D gene unclear. Germline V lookup: CDR1 DFQATT, CDR2 SNEGSKA (reference sequence). The ends were cut back, 6 bases at V and 7 bases at J, with 10 bases in the middle. The CDR3 length is 12 residues.

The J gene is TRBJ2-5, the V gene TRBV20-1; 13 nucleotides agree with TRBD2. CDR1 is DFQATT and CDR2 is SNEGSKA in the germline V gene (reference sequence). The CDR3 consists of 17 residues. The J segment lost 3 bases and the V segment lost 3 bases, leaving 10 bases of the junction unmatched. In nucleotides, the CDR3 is TGCAGTGCTAGTCCAACCCCCGGGACTAGCGGGGAAGAGACCCAGTACTTC. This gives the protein CSASPTPGTSGEETQYF.

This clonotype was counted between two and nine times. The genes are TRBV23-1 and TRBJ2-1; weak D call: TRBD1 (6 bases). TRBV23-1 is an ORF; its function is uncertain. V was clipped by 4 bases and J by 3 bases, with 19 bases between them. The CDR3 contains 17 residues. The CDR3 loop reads CASSRHRVEISYNEQFF. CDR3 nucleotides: TGCGCCAGCAGTCGCCACAGGGTCGAGATTAGCTACAATGAGCAGTTCTTC.

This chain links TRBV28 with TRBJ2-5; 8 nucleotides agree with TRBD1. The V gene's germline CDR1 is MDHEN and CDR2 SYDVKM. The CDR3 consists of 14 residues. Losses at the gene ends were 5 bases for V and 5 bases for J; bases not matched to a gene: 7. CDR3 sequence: CASSDRQGRETQYF. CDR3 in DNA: TGTGCCAGCAGTGACCGACAGGGGAGGGAGACCCAGTACTTC.

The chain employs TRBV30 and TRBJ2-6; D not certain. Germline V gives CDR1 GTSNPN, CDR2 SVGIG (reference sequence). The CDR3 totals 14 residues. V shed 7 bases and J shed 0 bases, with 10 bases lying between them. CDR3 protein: CAYLPLSGANVLTF. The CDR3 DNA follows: TGTGCCTATCTACCGCTCTCTGGGGCCAACGTCCTGACTTTC.

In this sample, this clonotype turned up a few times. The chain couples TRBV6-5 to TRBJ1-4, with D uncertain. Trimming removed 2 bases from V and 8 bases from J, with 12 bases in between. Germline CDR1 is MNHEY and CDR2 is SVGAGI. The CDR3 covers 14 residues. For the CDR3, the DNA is TGTGCCAGCAGTTACGGCCTGGCAGGCGAAAAACTGTTTTTT. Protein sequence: CASSYGLAGEKLFF.

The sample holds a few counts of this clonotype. CDR3 DNA: TGCAGTGCTAGAGTTGCGGGAGTGGGCTACGAGCAGTACTTC. It codes for CSARVAGVGYEQYF. The chain uses TRBV20-1 and TRBJ2-7; 7 bases fit TRBD2. Germline CDR1 DFQATT, CDR2 SNEGSKA (reference sequence). J was trimmed by 3 bases and V by 1 base; bases with no gene match: 6. The CDR3 is made up of 14 amino acids.

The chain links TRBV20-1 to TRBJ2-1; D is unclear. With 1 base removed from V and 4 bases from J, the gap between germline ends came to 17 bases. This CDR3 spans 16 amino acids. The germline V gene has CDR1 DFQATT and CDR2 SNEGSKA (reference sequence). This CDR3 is CSARVAGRLSYNEQFF. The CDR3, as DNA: TGCAGTGCTAGAGTAGCCGGCCGCCTTAGTTACAATGAGCAGTTCTTC.

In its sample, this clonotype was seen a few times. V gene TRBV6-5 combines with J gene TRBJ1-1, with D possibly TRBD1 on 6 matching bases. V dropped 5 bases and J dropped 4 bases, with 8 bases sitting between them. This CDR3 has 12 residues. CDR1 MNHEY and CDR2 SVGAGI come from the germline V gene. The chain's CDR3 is CASSKGGTEAFF. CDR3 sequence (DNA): TGTGCCAGCAGTAAAGGGGGCACTGAAGCTTTCTTT.

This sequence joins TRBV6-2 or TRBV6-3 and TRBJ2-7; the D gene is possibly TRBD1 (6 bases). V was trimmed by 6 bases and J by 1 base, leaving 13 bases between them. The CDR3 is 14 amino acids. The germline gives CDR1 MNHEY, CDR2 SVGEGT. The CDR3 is CASRHRDRSYEQYF. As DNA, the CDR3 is TGTGCCAGCAGACACCGCGACAGGTCCTACGAGCAGTACTTC.

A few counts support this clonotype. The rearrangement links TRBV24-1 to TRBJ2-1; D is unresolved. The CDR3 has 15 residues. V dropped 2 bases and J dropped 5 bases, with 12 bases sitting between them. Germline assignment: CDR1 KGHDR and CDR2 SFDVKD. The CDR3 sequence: CATSDSTFRNNEQFF. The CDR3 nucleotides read TGTGCCACCAGTGATTCTACCTTTCGGAACAATGAGCAGTTCTTC.

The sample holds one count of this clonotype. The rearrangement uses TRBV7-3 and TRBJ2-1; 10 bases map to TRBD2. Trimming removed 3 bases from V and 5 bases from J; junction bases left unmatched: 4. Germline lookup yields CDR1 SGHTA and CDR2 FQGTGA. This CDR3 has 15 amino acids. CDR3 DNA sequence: TGTGCCAGCAGCTTCTCCCTAGCGGGGGACAATGAGCAGTTCTTC. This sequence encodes CASSFSLAGDNEQFF.

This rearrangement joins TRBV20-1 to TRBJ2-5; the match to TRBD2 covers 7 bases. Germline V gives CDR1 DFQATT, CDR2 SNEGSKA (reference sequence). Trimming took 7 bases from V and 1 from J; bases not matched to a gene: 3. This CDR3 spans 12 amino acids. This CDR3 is CSGQRGQETQYF. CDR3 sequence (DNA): TGCAGTGGCCAGCGGGGCCAAGAGACCCAGTACTTC.

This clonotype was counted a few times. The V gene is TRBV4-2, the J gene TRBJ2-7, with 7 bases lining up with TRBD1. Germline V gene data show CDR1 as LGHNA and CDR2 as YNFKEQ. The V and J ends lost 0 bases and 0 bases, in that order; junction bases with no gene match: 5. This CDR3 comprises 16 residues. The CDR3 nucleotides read TGTGCCAGCAGCCAAGAAACGACAGGGTACTCCTACGAGCAGTACTTC. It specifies CASSQETTGYSYEQYF.

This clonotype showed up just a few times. CDR3 in DNA: TGTGCCAGTACCACGACTAGCGGGAGAATAAGGAATGAGCAGTTCTTC. This sequence encodes CASTTTSGRIRNEQFF. J is TRBJ2-1 and V is TRBV19, with 12 bases fitting TRBD2. The CDR3 has 16 residues. The J segment lost 7 bases and the V segment lost 7 bases, leaving 11 bases of the junction unmatched. The germline V gene has CDR1 LNHDA and CDR2 SQIVND (reference sequence).

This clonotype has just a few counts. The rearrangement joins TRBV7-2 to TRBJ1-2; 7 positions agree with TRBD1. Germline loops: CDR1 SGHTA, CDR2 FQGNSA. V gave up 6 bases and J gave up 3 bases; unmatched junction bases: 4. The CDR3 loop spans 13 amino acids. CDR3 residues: CASRETGYYGYTF. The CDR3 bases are TGTGCCAGCAGGGAGACAGGGTACTATGGCTACACCTTC.

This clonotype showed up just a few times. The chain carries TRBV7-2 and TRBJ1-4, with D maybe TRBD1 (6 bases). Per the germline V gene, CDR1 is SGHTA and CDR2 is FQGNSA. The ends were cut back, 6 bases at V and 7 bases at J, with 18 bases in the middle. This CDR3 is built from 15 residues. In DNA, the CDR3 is TGTGCCAGCAGTTCCGAGTGGGGGCGTCGTGAAAAACTGTTTTTT. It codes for CASSSEWGRREKLFF. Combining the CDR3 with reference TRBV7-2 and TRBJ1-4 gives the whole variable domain GAGVSQSPSNKVTEKGKDVELRCDPISGHTALYWYRQSLGQGLEFLIYFQGNSAPDKSGLPSDRFSAERTGGSVSTLTIQRTQQEDSAVYLCASSSEWGRREKLFFGSGTQLSVL.

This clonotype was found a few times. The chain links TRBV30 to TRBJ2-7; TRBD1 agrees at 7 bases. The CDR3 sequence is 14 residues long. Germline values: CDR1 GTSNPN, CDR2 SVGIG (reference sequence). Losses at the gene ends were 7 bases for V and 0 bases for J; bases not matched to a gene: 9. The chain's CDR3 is CAFRSGTASYEQYF. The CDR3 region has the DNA TGTGCCTTTCGATCCGGGACAGCCTCCTACGAGCAGTACTTC.

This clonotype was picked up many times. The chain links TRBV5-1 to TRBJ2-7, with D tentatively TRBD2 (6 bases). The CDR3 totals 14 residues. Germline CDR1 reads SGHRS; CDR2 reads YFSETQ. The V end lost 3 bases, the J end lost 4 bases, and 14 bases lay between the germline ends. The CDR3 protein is CASSSAGTGYEQYF. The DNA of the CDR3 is TGCGCCAGCAGCTCAGCGGGTACAGGATACGAGCAGTACTTC. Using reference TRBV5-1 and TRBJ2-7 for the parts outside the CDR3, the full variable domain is KAGVTQTPRYLIKTRGQQVTLSCSPISGHRSVSWYQQTPGQGLQFLFEYFSETQRNKGNFPGRFSGRQFSNSRSEMNVSTLELGDSALYLCASSSAGTGYEQYFGPGTRLTVT.

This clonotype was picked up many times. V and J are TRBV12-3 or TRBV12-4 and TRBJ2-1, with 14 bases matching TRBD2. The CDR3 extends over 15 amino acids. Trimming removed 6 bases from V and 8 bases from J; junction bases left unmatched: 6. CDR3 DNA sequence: TGTGCCAGCAGGCCCCCGGGACTAGCGGGAGATGAGCAGTTCTTC. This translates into CASRPPGLAGDEQFF.

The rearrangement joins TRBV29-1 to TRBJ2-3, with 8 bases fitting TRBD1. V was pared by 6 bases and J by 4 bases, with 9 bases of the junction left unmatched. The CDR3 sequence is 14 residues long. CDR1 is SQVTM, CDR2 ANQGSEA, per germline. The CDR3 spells CSVPGQGRADTQYF. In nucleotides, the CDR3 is TGCAGCGTACCCGGACAGGGCAGGGCAGATACGCAGTATTTT.

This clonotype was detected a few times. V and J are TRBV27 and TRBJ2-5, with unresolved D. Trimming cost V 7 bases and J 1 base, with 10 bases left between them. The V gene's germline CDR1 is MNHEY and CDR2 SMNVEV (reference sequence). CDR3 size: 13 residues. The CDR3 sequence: CASKFASQETQYF. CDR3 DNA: TGTGCCAGCAAGTTTGCCAGCCAAGAGACCCAGTACTTC.

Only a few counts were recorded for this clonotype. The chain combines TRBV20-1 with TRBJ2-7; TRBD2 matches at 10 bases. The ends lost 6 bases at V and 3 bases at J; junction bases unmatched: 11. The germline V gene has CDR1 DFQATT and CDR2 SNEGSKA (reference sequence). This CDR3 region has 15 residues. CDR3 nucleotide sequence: TGCAGTGCCTCAAATTTGCTAGCGGGAGACTACGAGCAGTACTTC. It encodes CSASNLLAGDYEQYF.

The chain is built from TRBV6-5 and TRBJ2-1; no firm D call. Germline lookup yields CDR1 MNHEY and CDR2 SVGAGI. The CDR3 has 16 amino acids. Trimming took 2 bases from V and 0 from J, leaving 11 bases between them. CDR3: CASSYASTPSYNEQFF. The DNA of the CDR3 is TGTGCCAGCAGTTACGCGTCAACCCCCTCCTACAATGAGCAGTTCTTC.

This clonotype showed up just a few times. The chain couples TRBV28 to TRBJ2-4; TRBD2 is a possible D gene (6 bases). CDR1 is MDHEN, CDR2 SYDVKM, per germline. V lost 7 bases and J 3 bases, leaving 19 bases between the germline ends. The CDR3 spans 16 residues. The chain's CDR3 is CASTPRERRGKNIQYF. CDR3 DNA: TGTGCCAGCACTCCTCGTGAGCGGAGGGGCAAAAACATTCAGTACTTC.